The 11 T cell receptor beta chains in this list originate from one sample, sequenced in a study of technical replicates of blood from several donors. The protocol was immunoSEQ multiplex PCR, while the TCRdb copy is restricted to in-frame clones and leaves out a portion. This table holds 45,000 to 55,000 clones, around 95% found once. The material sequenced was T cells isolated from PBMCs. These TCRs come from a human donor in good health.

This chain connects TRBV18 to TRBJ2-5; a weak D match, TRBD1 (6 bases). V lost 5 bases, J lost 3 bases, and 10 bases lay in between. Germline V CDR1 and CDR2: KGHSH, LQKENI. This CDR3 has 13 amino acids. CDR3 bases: TGTGCCAGCTCAAACAGGGTTGAAGAGACCCAGTACTTC. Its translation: CASSNRVEETQYF.

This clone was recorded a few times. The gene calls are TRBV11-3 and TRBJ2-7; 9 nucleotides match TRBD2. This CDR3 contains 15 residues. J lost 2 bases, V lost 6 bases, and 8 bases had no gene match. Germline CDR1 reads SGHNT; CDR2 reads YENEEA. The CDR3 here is CASRAASGATYEQYF. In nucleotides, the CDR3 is TGTGCCAGCAGGGCCGCTAGCGGGGCAACCTACGAGCAGTACTTC.

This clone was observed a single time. The CDR3 protein is CASSLELYGYTF. The CDR3 coding sequence is TGTGCCAGCAGCTTAGAGCTGTATGGCTACACCTTC. The chain carries TRBV13 and TRBJ1-2; no definite D call. The CDR3 runs 12 residues. V lost 1 base and J lost 5, with 5 bases in between. The germline gives CDR1 PRHDT, CDR2 FYEKMQ (reference sequence). The full variable domain, rest sourced from reference TRBV13 and TRBJ1-2, is AAGVIQSPRHLIKEKRETATLKCYPIPRHDTVYWYQQGPGQDPQFLISFYEKMQSDKGSIPDRFSAQQFSDYHSELNMSSLELGDSALYFCASSLELYGYTFGSGTRLTVV.

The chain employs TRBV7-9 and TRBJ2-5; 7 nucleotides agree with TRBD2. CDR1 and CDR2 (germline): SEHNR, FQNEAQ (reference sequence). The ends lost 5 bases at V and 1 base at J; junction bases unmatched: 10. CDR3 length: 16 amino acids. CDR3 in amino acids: CASSTRNLAVQETQYF. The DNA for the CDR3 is TGTGCCAGCAGCACCCGAAATCTAGCGGTCCAAGAGACCCAGTACTTC. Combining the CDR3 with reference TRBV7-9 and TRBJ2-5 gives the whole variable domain DTGVSQNPRHKITKRGQNVTFRCDPISEHNRLYWYRQTLGQGPEFLTYFQNEAQLEKSRLLSDRFSAERPKGSFSTLEIQRTEQGDSAMYLCASSTRNLAVQETQYFGPGTRLLVL.

Written as DNA, the CDR3 is TGTGCCAGCAGTTTCTTTAGTAATACTAAGGGCTACACCTTC. Encoded protein: CASSFFSNTKGYTF. The chain recombines TRBV28 with TRBJ1-2; no definite D call. This CDR3 comprises 14 residues. With 3 bases removed from V and 8 bases from J, the gap between germline ends came to 16 bases. Germline V gene lookup returns CDR1 MDHEN and CDR2 SYDVKM.

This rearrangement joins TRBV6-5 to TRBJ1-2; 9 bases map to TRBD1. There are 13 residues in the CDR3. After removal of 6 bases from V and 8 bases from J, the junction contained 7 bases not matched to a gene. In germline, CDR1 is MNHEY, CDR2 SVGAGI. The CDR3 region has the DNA TGTGCCAGCAGGGAAACAGGGGGCGGCGGCTACACCTTC. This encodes CASRETGGGGYTF.

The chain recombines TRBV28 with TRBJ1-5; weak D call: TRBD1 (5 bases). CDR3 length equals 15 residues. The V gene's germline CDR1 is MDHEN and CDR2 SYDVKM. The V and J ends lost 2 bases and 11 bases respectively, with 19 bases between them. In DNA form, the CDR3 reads TGTGCCAGCAGTTTACGGGGGTTAGTGAAATCGACCCAGCATTTT. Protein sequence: CASSLRGLVKSTQHF.

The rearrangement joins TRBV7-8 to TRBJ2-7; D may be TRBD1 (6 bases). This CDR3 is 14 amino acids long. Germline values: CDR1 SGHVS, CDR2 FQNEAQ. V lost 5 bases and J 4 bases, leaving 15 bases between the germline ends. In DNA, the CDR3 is TGTGCCAGCAGCCCGGGACAAGGGCTGTACGAGCAGTACTTC. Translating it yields CASSPGQGLYEQYF.

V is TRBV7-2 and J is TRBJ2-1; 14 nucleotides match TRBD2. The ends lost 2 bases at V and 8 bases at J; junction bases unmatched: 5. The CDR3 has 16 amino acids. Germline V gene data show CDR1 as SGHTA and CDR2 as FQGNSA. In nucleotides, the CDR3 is TGTGCCAGCAGCTTACAAGGGACTAGCGGGAGCGATGAGCAGTTCTTC. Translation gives CASSLQGTSGSDEQFF.

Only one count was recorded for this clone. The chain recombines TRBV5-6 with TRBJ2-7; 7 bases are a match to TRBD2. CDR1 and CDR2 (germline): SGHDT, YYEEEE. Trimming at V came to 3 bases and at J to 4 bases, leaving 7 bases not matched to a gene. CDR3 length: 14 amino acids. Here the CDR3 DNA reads TGTGCCAGCAGCTCGGGAGGACGCCTTTACGAGCAGTACTTC. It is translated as CASSSGGRLYEQYF. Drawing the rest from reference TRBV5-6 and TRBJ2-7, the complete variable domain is DAGVTQSPTHLIKTRGQQVTLRCSPKSGHDTVSWYQQALGQGPQFIFQYYEEEERQRGNFPDRFSGHQFPNYSSELNVNALLLGDSALYLCASSSGGRLYEQYFGPGTRLTVT.

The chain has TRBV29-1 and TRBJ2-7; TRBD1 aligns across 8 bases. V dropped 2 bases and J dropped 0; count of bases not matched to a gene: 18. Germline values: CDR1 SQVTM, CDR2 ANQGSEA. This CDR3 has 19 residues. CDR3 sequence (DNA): TGCAGCGTTGAATTTATCGGACAGGGTGACCGTGACGGCTCCTACGAGCAGTACTTC. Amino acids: CSVEFIGQGDRDGSYEQYF.